The 25 T cell receptor beta chains below come from one sample, sequenced in a study of T cells after yellow fever vaccination. TCRdb itself ran the 5' RACE reads through MiXCR, one entry per CDR3 protein. The top ten clones hold 3% to 4% of a sample with a few hundred thousand distinct CDR3 sequences, about 5.2% of them seen once. The sequencing used CD4+ T cells sorted from PBMCs, collected on the day of the yellow fever booster vaccination. These receptors all come from a man aged 18 to 30 who received the YFV17D yellow fever vaccine.

The chain recombines TRBV7-2 with TRBJ2-3, with 7 bases lining up with TRBD1. CDR1 and CDR2 (germline): SGHTA, FQGNSA. The junction had 2 bases not matched to a gene; V was cut back by 2 bases and J by 3 bases. This CDR3 is 14 amino acids long. The CDR3 spells CASSLSGQTDTQYF. The CDR3 region has the DNA TGTGCCAGCAGCTTATCGGGACAGACAGATACGCAGTATTTT.

The table lists this clonotype with many counts. J is TRBJ1-2 and V is TRBV6-2 or TRBV6-3; D is uncertain. The CDR3 totals 11 residues. Trimming shortened V by 5 bases and J by 8 bases, and 9 bases separated the two germline ends. From germline, CDR1 is MNHEY and CDR2 SVGEGT. CDR3 region: CASSDLWGYTF. The DNA for the CDR3 is TGTGCCAGCAGTGACCTCTGGGGCTACACCTTC.

This clonotype was counted many times. The chain employs TRBV12-3 or TRBV12-4 and TRBJ2-1; 9 bases are shared with TRBD1. V trimming: 7 bases; J trimming: 4 bases; junction bases outside the gene matches: 8. The CDR3 sequence is 15 residues long. The CDR3 sequence is CASTLSGQGYNEQFF. For the CDR3, the DNA is TGTGCCAGCACCCTTTCGGGACAGGGATACAATGAGCAGTTCTTC.

The CDR3 nucleotides read TGTGCCAGCTCACCACGGACAGGGGGCTACGAGCAGTACTTC. Protein: CASSPRTGGYEQYF. J is TRBJ2-7 and V is TRBV18; 10 positions agree with TRBD1. V trimming: 1 base; J trimming: 3 bases; junction bases outside the gene matches: 0. Germline V CDR1 and CDR2: KGHSH, LQKENI. The CDR3 is 14 amino acids.

Ten or more counts support this clonotype. The genes are TRBV6-5 and TRBJ2-2, with a possible D match to TRBD1 (5 bases). V gave up 8 bases and J gave up 4 bases, with 14 bases separating them. CDR1 MNHEY and CDR2 SVGAGI come from the germline V gene. The CDR3 has 14 residues. The CDR3 nucleotides read TGTGCCAGCCTTTCCGGGCAGGGCACCGGGGAGCTGTTTTTT. Protein: CASLSGQGTGELFF.

The chain uses TRBV6-2 or TRBV6-3 and TRBJ1-1; TRBD1 is a possible D gene (5 bases). Germline CDR1 and CDR2: MNHEY and SVGEGT. Trimming took 2 bases from V and 4 from J, leaving 11 bases between them. This CDR3 spans 14 amino acids. CDR3 region: CASSYGDGGTEAFF. As DNA, the CDR3 is TGTGCCAGCAGTTACGGGGACGGGGGCACTGAAGCTTTCTTT.

The CDR3: CASSGRFNQPQHF. DNA for the CDR3: TGTGCCAGTAGTGGCAGGTTCAATCAGCCCCAGCATTTT. V gene TRBV19 combines with J gene TRBJ1-5, with D hard to call. This CDR3 has 13 residues. V was trimmed by 5 bases and J by 3 bases, leaving 8 bases between them. Germline loops: CDR1 LNHDA, CDR2 SQIVND (reference sequence).

This clonotype was detected many times. The chain has TRBV6-5 and TRBJ2-1, with D perhaps matching TRBD2 (5 bases). The germline CDR1 and CDR2 sequences are MNHEY and SVGAGI. The germline V and J ends were trimmed by 3 bases and 9 bases, with 9 bases remaining between them. This CDR3 spans 12 amino acids. CDR3 nucleotide sequence: TGTGCCAGCAGTTATGGCGGGTTTGAGCAGTTCTTC. This sequence encodes CASSYGGFEQFF.

This clonotype was found a few times. The genes are TRBV20-1 and TRBJ2-1; no firm D call. The V gene lost 5 bases and the J gene lost 4 bases, with 6 bases spanning the gap. CDR3 length: 11 amino acids. Germline V lookup: CDR1 DFQATT, CDR2 SNEGSKA (reference sequence). DNA for the CDR3: TGCAGTGCTGAGTTATACAATGAGCAGTTCTTC. This codes for CSAELYNEQFF.

This clonotype was detected ten times or more. The chain links TRBV4-1 to TRBJ2-4, with D unclear. CDR1 and CDR2 from the germline V gene are MGHRA and YSYEKL. V was clipped by 1 base and J by 0 bases, with 10 bases between them. The CDR3 spans 16 residues. As DNA, the CDR3 is TGCGCCAGCAGCCAAGGGGCGGCTCTAGCCAAAAACATTCAGTACTTC. Translating gives CASSQGAALAKNIQYF.

This clonotype occurred many times. The chain couples TRBV7-2 to TRBJ2-1; TRBD1 aligns across 8 bases. This CDR3 has 14 amino acids. V shed 5 bases and J 8 bases; nucleotides not matched to a gene: 8. Germline V CDR1 and CDR2: SGHTA, FQGNSA. The CDR3 DNA follows: TGTGCCAGCAGCCCGATGACAGGGGAGGATGAGCAGTTCTTC. As protein: CASSPMTGEDEQFF.

The chain joins TRBV6-5 to TRBJ2-3, with D unclear. Trimming took 6 bases from V and 1 from J, leaving 8 bases between them. The CDR3 covers 13 residues. Looked up from germline, CDR1 is MNHEY and CDR2 is SVGAGI. DNA of the CDR3: TGTGCCAGCAGGATTGGGGGCACAGATACGCAGTATTTT. Protein: CASRIGGTDTQYF.

This clonotype was counted at least ten times. This rearrangement joins TRBV7-6 to TRBJ2-1, with TRBD2 identical over 15 bases. J was trimmed by 2 bases and V by 2 bases; bases with no gene match: 7. This CDR3 has 19 residues. CDR1 is SGHVS, CDR2 FNYEAQ, per germline. The CDR3 is CASSLRTSGGAGAYNEQFF. CDR3 nucleotides: TGTGCCAGCAGCTTAAGGACTAGCGGGGGGGCCGGGGCCTACAATGAGCAGTTCTTC. The whole variable domain, filled in from reference TRBV7-6 and TRBJ2-1, reads GAGVSQSPRYKVTKRGQDVALRCDPISGHVSLYWYRQALGQGPEFLTYFNYEAQQDKSGLPNDRFSAERPEGSISTLTIQRTEQRDSAMYRCASSLRTSGGAGAYNEQFFGPGTRLTVL.

This clonotype showed up just a few times. The chain employs TRBV5-1 and TRBJ2-1; TRBD1 or TRBD2 may be the D gene (5 bases each). V dropped 0 bases and J dropped 9 bases, with 10 bases sitting between them. The CDR3 is 13 amino acids. CDR1 SGHRS and CDR2 YFSETQ come from the germline V gene. CDR3 DNA: TGCGCCAGCAGCTTGGAACCCGGGACTGAGCAGTTCTTC. Translated, it gives CASSLEPGTEQFF.

The chain couples TRBV5-1 to TRBJ2-4, with D possibly matching TRBD1 (6 bases). Trimming removed 2 bases from V and 7 bases from J, with 13 bases in between. The germline V gene encodes CDR1 SGHRS and CDR2 YFSETQ. The length of the CDR3 is 14 residues. The CDR3 DNA sequence: TGCGCCAGCAGCTTCGGTCAGGGGAAGAACATTCAGTACTTC. This gives the protein CASSFGQGKNIQYF.

This clonotype appeared a few times. V gene TRBV10-3 combines with J gene TRBJ1-1; D gene uncertain. Germline CDR1 and CDR2: ENHRY and SYGVKD. There are 13 residues in the CDR3. V lost 0 bases to trimming and J lost 4 bases, with 6 bases between them. The CDR3 region is CAISESLGTEAFF. For the CDR3, the DNA is TGTGCCATCAGTGAGTCTTTGGGCACTGAAGCTTTCTTT.

Only a few counts were recorded for this clonotype. This chain uses TRBV9 with TRBJ2-6, with D unresolved. Germline lookup yields CDR1 SGDLS and CDR2 YYNGEE. This CDR3 is 15 amino acids long. Trimming shortened V by 0 bases and J by 4 bases, and 8 bases separated the two germline ends. The CDR3 reads CASSVAGSGANVLTF. CDR3 in DNA: TGTGCCAGCAGCGTAGCGGGTTCCGGGGCCAACGTCCTGACTTTC.

This chain uses TRBV5-4 with TRBJ2-3; D perhaps matches TRBD2 (6 bases). The CDR3 covers 15 residues. Germline values: CDR1 SGHNT, CDR2 YYREEE (reference sequence). The V gene lost 4 bases and the J gene lost 6 bases, with 18 bases spanning the gap. The CDR3 DNA reads as TGTGCCAGCAGCAGGTCGGGGGAAGTTCGGGATACGCAGTATTTT. This encodes CASSRSGEVRDTQYF.

This clonotype was seen a few times. The V gene is TRBV18, the J gene TRBJ1-6; 7 bases match TRBD1. V lost 3 bases, J lost 0 bases, and 5 bases stayed unmatched. Germline V lookup: CDR1 KGHSH, CDR2 LQKENI. There are 17 residues in the CDR3. The CDR3 nucleotides read TGTGCCAGCTCACCCCAACAGGGGAGCTCCTATAATTCACCCCTCCACTTT. Translating gives CASSPQQGSSYNSPLHF.

The gene calls are TRBV9 and TRBJ2-3; 8 nucleotides agree with TRBD1. The length of the CDR3 is 16 residues. The germline CDR1 and CDR2 sequences are SGDLS and YYNGEE. V lost 3 bases, J lost 4 bases, and 10 bases stayed unmatched. CDR3 in DNA: TGTGCCAGCAGCGCCTTTAGCAGGGGGCTGTCAGATACGCAGTATTTT. Translated, it gives CASSAFSRGLSDTQYF. Variable domain in full (rest from reference TRBV9 and TRBJ2-3): DSGVTQTPKHLITATGQRVTLRCSPRSGDLSVYWYQQSLDQGLQFLIQYYNGEERAKGNILERFSAQQFPDLHSELNLSSLELGDSALYFCASSAFSRGLSDTQYFGPGTRLTVL.

This clonotype appeared many times. The CDR3 loop reads CSAPGASGGASDTQYF. CDR3 bases: TGCAGTGCTCCGGGGGCTAGCGGGGGGGCCTCAGATACGCAGTATTTT. The chain combines TRBV20-1 with TRBJ2-3, with 12 nucleotides matching TRBD2. V shed 5 bases, J shed 4 bases, and the junction held 10 bases outside the gene matches. CDR3 length: 16 residues. Germline CDR1 is DFQATT and CDR2 is SNEGSKA (reference sequence).

This clonotype was detected many times. The genes are TRBV4-2 and TRBJ2-1; D ambiguous. The CDR3 spans 13 residues. The germline V gene encodes CDR1 LGHNA and CDR2 YNFKEQ. V was clipped by 0 bases and J by 4 bases, with 4 bases between them. CDR3: CASSQEDYNEQFF. CDR3 sequence (DNA): TGTGCCAGCAGCCAAGAGGATTACAATGAGCAGTTCTTC.

In its sample, this clonotype was seen a few times. The V call is TRBV6-5, the J call TRBJ2-3; D ambiguous. From germline, CDR1 is MNHEY and CDR2 SVGAGI. The length of the CDR3 is 14 residues. V was trimmed by 3 bases and J by 3 bases, leaving 10 bases between them. CDR3 residues: CASSYRQLTDTQYF. CDR3 bases: TGTGCCAGCAGTTATAGGCAGTTGACAGATACGCAGTATTTT.

This clonotype was observed at least ten times. The chain links TRBV12-3 or TRBV12-4 to TRBJ2-5; 10 positions match TRBD2. The CDR3 covers 12 residues. The V gene end was trimmed by 6 bases and the J gene end by 5 bases; junction bases not matched to a gene: 0. The CDR3 DNA follows: TGTGCCAGCAGGACTAGCGGGGAGACCCAGTACTTC. Its translation is CASRTSGETQYF.

This clonotype has a handful of counts. The chain recombines TRBV5-4 with TRBJ1-4; D is uncertain. CDR1 SGHNT and CDR2 YYREEE come from the germline V gene (reference sequence). V lost 0 bases and J lost 7, with 7 bases in between. The CDR3 contains 13 residues. The CDR3 spells CASSLVLGEKLFF. CDR3 nucleotides: TGTGCCAGCAGCTTGGTTCTAGGTGAAAAACTGTTTTTT. Full variable domain (remainder filled in from reference TRBV5-4 and TRBJ1-4): ETGVTQSPTHLIKTRGQQVTLRCSSQSGHNTVSWYQQALGQGPQFIFQYYREEENGRGNFPPRFSGLQFPNYSSELNVNALELDDSALYLCASSLVLGEKLFFGSGTQLSVL.